The subject of this entry is one TCR beta chain. This sample stems from a study of blood T cell repertoires in COVID-19. Study information: Samples of COVID-19 (acute and convalescent) were obtained from the United States, Italy and Spain. The analysed material was cDNA or gDNA that came from T cells, B-cell-depleted T cells, or PBMCs.

Authors' processing steps: Quantification of nucleated cells was approximated via reference gene primer amplification. The data were produced by immunoSEQ multiplex PCR, yet TCRdb's version contains in-frame clones alone and is incomplete. D and trimming come from the DNA, and the V and J calls and clone size come from that table. The sample contains approximately 290,000 clones, 89% of which appear only once. The CDR3 extends over 13 amino acids. Trimming stripped 1 base from V and 3 bases from J, with 6 bases between. Per germline, CDR1 LGHDT and CDR2 YNNKEL (reference sequence). The sequence derives from a woman aged 60 to 75 with acute or convalescent COVID-19. Sample: peripheral blood. V gene TRBV3-1 (or the pseudogene TRBV3-2) combines with J gene TRBJ2-5; maybe TRBD2 (5 bases). The chain's CDR3 is CASSQGGEETQYF. The DNA of the CDR3 is TGTGCCAGCAGCCAAGGGGGAGAAGAGACCCAGTACTTC.